A single T cell receptor (beta chain) is shown here with its context. Its antigen has not been determined. Base qualities are not at hand, and no much larger clone is one base apart. A distance of 11 bases separates the germline ends of V and J, which lose 0 bases and 4 bases respectively. CDR1 and CDR2 were assigned from the germline V gene (reference sequence) as SGHNT and YYREEE. CDR3 length: 15 amino acids, cysteine to phenylalanine. The entry retains the CDR3 DNA only, 45 bases that are in frame from base 1. These data originate in a study of cytomegalovirus exposure and HLA in healthy donors (TCRdb year 2017). Regarding the research as a whole: An earlier analysis of approximately 600 of the donors reported about 290 Gb of sequence data and 100 million to 140 million unique TCR beta sequences from some 180 million T cells. Several DR-DQ haplotypes were treated as single units for association and clustering because of strong linkage in the cohort. HLA typing covered class I and class II loci at four-digit resolution. An early release covering roughly 640 HLA-typed donors comprised approximately 290 gigabases of sequencing data and some 79 million unique TCR sequences. Every repertoire in the discovery cohort had been generated on one and the same sequencing platform. Among 300 to 500 genotyped donors of the cohort, an average of approximately 240,000 unique TCR beta nucleotide sequences was sequenced per donor, of which about 19% were non-productive. Alongside the repertoire data, information on donor age, sex, ethnicity and CMV serostatus was compiled. In the later analysis, no new phenotypic data were used to find candidate immune exposures; instead, reliance was placed on TCR beta sequences and their occurrence across donors. The study aimed to test whether cataloging public T cell receptors could reveal signatures of past pathogen exposure. The study used immunosequencing to profile the T cell repertoires of 600 to 850 subjects and linked those repertoires to cytomegalovirus serostatus. The study combined high-throughput TCR immunosequencing, statistical association of individual TCRs with disease status, and machine learning to predict cytomegalovirus infection status. Among the roughly 380 genotyped donors, approximately 76% belonged to the genetic ancestry cluster associated with self-reported Caucasian donors. In addition to the first cohort of 666 subjects, a separate validation cohort of over 90 different subjects was used. A later analysis re-examined previously published TCR beta repertoires from about 700 donors and added high-resolution HLA genotyping to investigate patterns of TCR occurrence. In an earlier analysis of a few hundred of the donors, high-throughput TCR beta sequencing was used to judge whether each TCR beta V gene segment behaved as functional or pseudogenic. Typing coverage differed by locus: A, B, C, DRB1 and DQB1 were typed in roughly 629-630 donors, DQA1 in 522, DPA1 in roughly 590, and DPB1 in 472. A later genetic analysis used genome-wide SNP genotypes for 398 of the 666 donors, treating that subset as a discovery cohort.

The cohort consisted of hundreds of healthy bone marrow donors. All cohort members were sampled while nominally healthy, although unrecorded immune exposures were likely present. The donor was CMV seropositive and was included in the group of some 290 seropositive cohort members. A peripheral blood sample was provided by each donor, and peripheral blood mononuclear cells were used for TCR beta sequencing. Genomic DNA was extracted from the blood cell samples with the Qiagen DNeasy Blood Extraction Kit. On the study overall, not on this receptor specifically: In a later analysis, several top co-occurrence clusters were reported to appear linked to parvovirus B19, influenza, CMV and Epstein-Barr virus. The authors suggested that the approach could potentially be extended to other disease states and immunological phenotypes. A later analysis found that HLA-associated TCR beta chains were more clonally expanded and had lower generation probabilities than equally common non-associated chains. Linkage disequilibrium might explain the correlated functional status among segregating V segments, but an unknown experimental factor could not be excluded. The study gave a list of 150 to 200 TCR beta chains associated with cytomegalovirus. The 87-base-pair reads could not distinguish some IMGT-functional V segments, including TRBV6-2 and TRBV6-3, so those segments were excluded. The classifier was reported to diagnose cytomegalovirus status with high specificity and sensitivity in both the original cohort and the validation cohort. Most CMV-associated TCR beta chains appeared to be HLA-restricted in a later analysis, and the HLA associations seemed to be driven largely by CMV exposure. Sequencing depth was assumed to be roughly uniform across donors in the presence/absence analyses, though that assumption may not hold. An earlier analysis of around 500 of the donors showed that most TCR beta V segments appeared in productive rearrangements either about 87% or about 30% of the time, which broadly matched IMGT annotations. V-gene and J-gene trimming of TCR beta chains was associated with a missense DCLRE1C variant in a later genetic analysis, and the association was replicated in an independent cohort. A later genetic analysis reported fewer N-insertions in productive TCRs among donors in an Asian-associated ancestry cluster than the roughly 700-donor mean. A cluster of highly shared sequence variants was judged likely to be a technical artifact of the sequencing pipeline. The cohort was sequenced for TCR beta chains only, and without alpha or paired-chain data the features that could be detected were limited. Because some donors lacked HLA typing at each locus, the association tests relied only on the typed subset. Roughly 15 rarely observed V segments, including chromosome 9 orphons, were excluded from the earlier analysis of about 610 of the donors because counts were too low. While some public TCRs were present in many individuals, most TCR sequences turned up only very rarely across donors. A further reported finding was that TCR beta sequences accurately predicted the HLA-A and HLA-B alleles for most subjects in the first cohort. CMV serostatus was the only immune exposure information available for the cohort. A few of the identified cytomegalovirus-associated TCR beta chains were confirmed in vitro to be specific for cytomegalovirus antigens. In a later analysis, TCR association rates were found to vary across HLA loci, with the most associated TCRs seen for DRB1 alleles and the fewest for HLA-C alleles. In a later analysis, some 18,000 TCR beta sequences were associated with specific HLA alleles at a false discovery rate of 0.05. Strong co-occurrence of HLA alleles, especially DR and DQ, made assigning TCR associations to individual alleles difficult.

Library creation used the immunoSEQ multiplex PCR assay. For the multiplex PCR, a mixture combining 60 forward primers for TCR Vbeta segments and 13 reverse primers for TCR Jbeta segments was used. The CDR3 region of rearranged TCR beta genes was amplified from genomic DNA by a multiplex PCR assay. The Illumina HiSeq System was used to sequence the amplified TCR beta libraries as 87-base-pair reads. In the authors' own workflow: In a later analysis, some 80 million unique TCR beta chains were counted across the 690 or so repertoires, and approximately 9.9 million of these chains were shared by at least two donors. To remove PCR and sequencing errors, raw reads were error-corrected and collapsed into unique sequences using a nearest-neighbor algorithm that merged closely related sequences. To assign V, D and J gene segments, CDR3 sequences were aligned to IMGT reference sequences. For a sequence to be retained, a match of at least six nucleotides to both a V gene segment and a J gene segment was required. Rearrangements were classified as productive when the CDR3 lacked stop codons and remained in frame with V and J, and all other rearrangements were classified as non-productive. CDR3 was defined according to IMGT convention as the region running from the second conserved V-encoded cysteine to the conserved J-encoded phenylalanine. The earlier analysis of about 560 of the donors excluded any sequence lacking an unambiguous match to a single V gene segment. An earlier analysis of around 600 of the donors classified V segments as functional when productive rearrangements were above 56.7% and as segregating when the standard deviation between donors was above 5%. A statistical classification framework was built for diagnosing cytomegalovirus status from the catalog of TCR beta chain sequences. In a later analysis, V and J genes were assigned by comparing TCR nucleotide sequences against IMGT/GENE-DB human TR gene sequences. The TCRdist pipeline was used in a later analysis to assign CDR3 sequences and most-parsimonious VDJ recombination scenarios. A later analysis defined each TCR beta chain by its CDR3 amino acid sequence plus V-gene family, and excluded reads lacking a unique V-gene family. As a way to deal with suspected cross-contamination and a sequencing artifact, a later analysis dropped approximately 570 nucleotide sequences that were highly shared and had low generation probability. In a later analysis, a clonal expansion index was calculated for each public chain from normalized within-repertoire ranks of inferred template counts. A later analysis computed generation probabilities with a VDJ recombination model fitted to out-of-frame rearrangements, and checked the results against IGoR. In a later analysis, hypergeometric tests were used to score TCR-TCR, TCR-HLA and TCR-CMV co-occurrence, with a repertoire-size bias correction applied to TCR pairs. To estimate false discovery rates, a later analysis permuted the HLA or CMV assignments 20 times. In a later analysis, co-occurring TCRs were grouped using DBSCAN, and TCRdist sequence similarity was added for clustering within HLA-allele-positive subsets. For co-occurrence clustering, repertoires with fewer than 30,000 or more than 120,000 public chains were excluded, along with a handful of repertoires with anomalous nucleotide sharing. TCRdb limited this immuneACCESS table to in-frame rearrangements with V and J called. A share of clones is missing; checked studies link under half to unresolved V genes, and the rest is unexplained. V and J calls and clone size are those listed in that table; D and trimming were worked out from the DNA. Present in this sample are about 120,000 clones, nearly 65% of which were seen just once. Approximately 9.1% of the sample rests with the top ten.

The receptor comes from a man between 35 and 55 years old in good health and CMV-seropositive. The chain uses TRBV5-4 and TRBJ2-1; possibly the D gene is TRBD2, per 6 matching bases. The sequencing input was PBMCs. The CDR3 has the sequence CASSLGSGTYNEQFF. The sequenced DNA is TGTGCCAGCAGCTTGGGTTCGGGGACTTACAATGAGCAGTTCTTC. The reference TRBV5-4 and TRBJ2-1 proteins fill in what lies around the CDR3, so the full variable domain reads ETGVTQSPTHLIKTRGQQVTLRCSSQSGHNTVSWYQQALGQGPQFIFQYYREEENGRGNFPPRFSGLQFPNYSSELNVNALELDDSALYLCASSLGSGTYNEQFFGPGTRLTVL.